This TCR beta chain derives from a study of T cell responses to AZD1222 COVID-19 vaccine. Libraries were prepared by immunoSEQ multiplex PCR; TCRdb keeps only in-frame clonotypes and omits some of them. The table records approximately 120,000 clones, 75% to 90% of them present only once. The CDR3 is 15 residues long. In germline, CDR1 is LGHNA, CDR2 YSLEER. Germline trimming cut 1 base from V and 3 bases from J; bases unmatched to any gene: 1. The TCR was taken from an adult in good health. The material was peripheral blood, obtained on day 0 of MenACWY control vaccination. The chain couples TRBV4-3 to TRBJ1-3; 9 nucleotides match TRBD1. The CDR3 loop reads CASSQGTGVGNTIYF. CDR3 nucleotides: TGCGCCAGCAGCCAAGGGACAGGGGTTGGAAACACCATATATTTT.